Listed below are T cell receptor beta chains from one sample, sequenced in a study of CD8 T cells in ankylosing spondylitis. TCRdb passed the 5' RACE reads through MiXCR, listing each CDR3 protein once. This table holds roughly 180,000 distinct CDR3 sequences, around 10% found once. The sequenced sample consisted of blood, either unsorted or a sorted T cell fraction (not recorded which). Receptors were obtained from a male donor with ankylosing spondylitis or in good health (not recorded which). The CDR3 runs from the conserved cysteine through the conserved F or W. D genes are given only for firm matches. Clone size is stated in some rows and not others, as once, few, many or a class when expanded.

many | TRBJ2-1 | TRBV5-1 | TRBD1 | CASSLRTGYNEQFF | TGCGCCAGCAGCCTACGGACAGGTTACAATGAGCAGTTCTTC
many | TRBJ2-7 | TRBV28 | . | CASSLPGQSYEQYF | TGTGCCAGCAGTCTTCCGGGCCAGTCCTACGAGCAGTACTTC
. | TRBJ2-1 | TRBV5-1 | TRBD2 | CASSLTGTSGRGEQFF | TGCGCCAGCAGCTTGACCGGGACTAGCGGGAGAGGTGAGCAGTTCTTC
many | TRBJ2-3 | TRBV21-1 | . | CASSPGGRQHTDTQYF | TGTGCCAGCAGCCCCGGAGGGCGACAGCACACAGATACGCAGTATTTT
few | TRBJ2-2 | TRBV11-3 | TRBD2 | CASRLAGGPGELFF | TGTGCCAGCAGACTAGCGGGGGGGCCCGGGGAGCTGTTTTTT
many | TRBJ1-5 | TRBV6-2/TRBV6-3 | . | CASSDRSLNQPQHF | TGTGCCAGCAGTGACCGGAGCCTCAATCAGCCCCAGCATTTT
. | TRBJ1-1 | TRBV6-5 | TRBD1 | CASSYSTLTGVDTEAFF | TGTGCCAGCAGTTACTCGACCCTGACAGGGGTGGACACTGAAGCTTTCTTT
few | TRBJ1-5 | TRBV28 | . | CASSPMVAHQPQHF | TGTGCCAGCAGTCCTATGGTAGCTCATCAGCCCCAGCATTTT
many | TRBJ1-5 | TRBV12-3/TRBV12-4 | TRBD1 | CASSLLTGDYSNQPQHF | TGTGCCAGCAGTCTCCTGACAGGGGATTATAGCAATCAGCCCCAGCATTTT
. | TRBJ2-7 | TRBV30 | TRBD2 | CAWSVRASGTYEQYF | TGTGCCTGGAGTGTGCGTGCTAGCGGGACCTACGAGCAGTACTTC
. | TRBJ2-2 | TRBV5-1 | TRBD2 | CASSLALAGVGTGELFF | TGCGCCAGCAGCTTGGCACTAGCGGGAGTTGGCACCGGGGAGCTGTTTTTT
many | TRBJ1-4 | TRBV5-1 | . | CASSAGTYRKEKLFF | TGCGCCAGCAGCGCCGGGACCTACAGGAAGGAAAAACTGTTTTTT
few | TRBJ2-2 | TRBV11-2 | TRBD1 | CASSLVAIGTAGYHTGELFF | TGTGCCAGCAGCTTAGTTGCAATCGGGACAGCCGGATATCACACCGGGGAGCTGTTTTTT
. | TRBJ2-5 | TRBV7-9 | . | CASSRISGETQYF | TGTGCCAGCAGCCGAATATCAGGGGAGACCCAGTACTTC
few | TRBJ1-6 | TRBV20-1 | . | CSARDQRTAQTNSPLHF | TGCAGTGCTAGAGATCAAAGGACAGCCCAAACCAATTCACCCCTCCACTTT
many | TRBJ2-7 | TRBV19 | . | CASPRGWGGTPYEQYF | TGTGCCAGCCCTCGAGGCTGGGGCGGAACCCCCTACGAGCAGTACTTC
. | TRBJ2-3 | TRBV7-9 | . | CASSASMGTQYF | TGTGCCAGCAGCGCTTCAATGGGTACGCAGTATTTT
few | TRBJ1-1 | TRBV5-1 | . | CASSLEGGRVNTEAFF | TGCGCCAGCAGCTTGGAGGGGGGCAGGGTGAACACTGAAGCTTTCTTT
many | TRBJ2-2 | TRBV6-1 | . | CASRPGRRAAGELFF | TGTGCCAGCAGACCGGGACGGCGTGCCGCCGGGGAGCTGTTTTTT
many | TRBJ2-5 | TRBV10-3 | . | CAISAFGQNQETQYF | TGTGCCATCAGTGCGTTCGGACAGAACCAAGAGACCCAGTACTTC
many | TRBJ1-2 | TRBV20-1 | . | CSAVQGFGYTF | TGCAGTGCTGTCCAGGGGTTTGGCTACACCTTC
few | TRBJ1-1 | TRBV14 | . | CASSQVHYGGTEAFF | TGTGCCAGCAGCCAAGTTCACTACGGGGGCACTGAAGCTTTCTTT
few | TRBJ2-2 | TRBV27 | TRBD2 | CASRKRGLADPGELFF | TGTGCCAGCCGTAAACGGGGACTAGCGGATCCCGGGGAGCTGTTTTTT
few | TRBJ1-5 | TRBV20-1 | TRBD1 | CSAPPTGLNSNQPQHF | TGCAGTGCCCCACCGACAGGGTTGAATAGCAATCAGCCCCAGCATTTT
many | TRBJ2-3 | TRBV6-5 | TRBD2 | CASSYLGTSGSPSTDTQYF | TGTGCCAGCAGTTACTTGGGGACTAGCGGGAGCCCCAGCACAGATACGCAGTATTTT
few | TRBJ2-1 | TRBV4-1 | . | CASSQGWERSYNEQFF | TGCGCCAGCAGCCAAGGGTGGGAACGCTCCTACAATGAGCAGTTCTTC
few | TRBJ2-7 | TRBV29-1 | TRBD1 | CSVEITGVGPYEQYF | TGCAGCGTCGAAATAACAGGGGTCGGCCCTTACGAGCAGTACTTC
. | TRBJ2-1 | TRBV11-2 | . | CASSLDYGNEQFF | TGTGCCAGCAGCTTAGATTATGGCAATGAGCAGTTCTTC
many | TRBJ1-1 | TRBV5-1 | . | CASSLAGRSEAFF | TGCGCCAGCAGCTTGGCGGGACGGTCCGAAGCTTTCTTT
many | TRBJ1-2 | TRBV6-2/TRBV6-3 | . | CASKGGPNYGYTF | TGTGCCAGCAAGGGCGGGCCGAACTATGGCTACACCTTC
many | TRBJ1-4 | TRBV20-1 | . | CSARQVNEKLFF | TGCAGTGCTCGACAGGTTAATGAAAAACTGTTTTTT
many | TRBJ1-4 | TRBV27 | TRBD1 | CASSLSVRGNEKLFF | TGTGCCAGCAGCTTATCGGTCAGGGGGAATGAAAAACTGTTTTTT
many | TRBJ2-7 | TRBV3-1 | TRBD2 | CASSQEGLAGFYEQYF | TGTGCCAGCAGCCAAGAGGGGCTAGCGGGATTCTACGAGCAGTACTTC
many | TRBJ2-2 | TRBV10-2 | TRBD2 | CASSEGTSGTTGELFF | TGCGCCAGCAGTGAGGGGACTAGCGGGACGACCGGGGAGCTGTTTTTT
. | TRBJ2-1 | TRBV7-2 | . | CASSLRPSVRDEQFF | TGTGCCAGCAGCTTAAGGCCTAGCGTTAGGGATGAGCAGTTCTTC
few | TRBJ2-1 | TRBV5-1 | . | CASSFGRQAAARYNEQFF | TGCGCCAGCAGCTTTGGTAGACAAGCAGCCGCGCGGTACAATGAGCAGTTCTTC
. | TRBJ1-1 | TRBV12-3/TRBV12-4 | TRBD1 | CASSRQGWRTEAFF | TGTGCCAGCAGCCGACAGGGGTGGAGGACTGAAGCTTTCTTT
. | TRBJ2-7 | TRBV7-2 | TRBD1 | CASSSYRTGKNEQYF | TGTGCCAGCAGCTCCTATCGGACAGGGAAAAACGAGCAGTACTTC
many | TRBJ2-5 | TRBV10-3 | . | CAISEASEQTQYF | TGTGCCATCAGTGAGGCCAGCGAGCAGACCCAGTACTTC
few | TRBJ2-5 | TRBV10-3 | . | CAIRGGAQETQYF | TGTGCCATTCGTGGGGGGGCCCAAGAGACCCAGTACTTC
. | TRBJ2-5 | TRBV20-1 | TRBD1 | CSAQGTGEETQYF | TGCAGTGCCCAAGGGACAGGTGAAGAGACCCAGTACTTC
. | TRBJ1-1 | TRBV19 | . | CASSNDGTLNTEAFF | TGTGCCAGTAGTAACGACGGGACGTTGAACACTGAAGCTTTCTTT
many | TRBJ1-1 | TRBV5-5 | . | CASSLDLGVNTEAFF | TGTGCCAGCAGCTTGGACCTGGGGGTGAACACTGAAGCTTTCTTT
many | TRBJ2-3 | TRBV5-1 | . | CASSLEAGTDDTQYF | TGCGCCAGCAGCTTGGAAGCGGGGACAGACGATACGCAGTATTTT
. | TRBJ2-2 | TRBV29-1 | . | CSVRRDTGELFF | TGCAGCGTCCGTAGGGATACCGGGGAGCTGTTTTTT
. | TRBJ1-1 | TRBV5-1 | . | CASSLAPGAAGTEAFF | TGCGCCAGCAGCTTGGCCCCGGGGGCGGCGGGCACTGAAGCTTTCTTT
many | TRBJ1-4 | TRBV12-3/TRBV12-4 | . | CASSLGQMRQLFF | TGTGCCAGCAGTTTAGGGCAGATGAGGCAACTGTTTTTT
few | TRBJ2-2 | TRBV9 | TRBD1 | CASSKPGTGVVTGELFF | TGTGCCAGCAGCAAGCCCGGGACAGGGGTGGTCACCGGGGAGCTGTTTTTT
. | TRBJ2-5 | TRBV30 | TRBD1 | CAWRGQGSPETQYF | TGTGCCTGGAGGGGACAGGGGAGTCCAGAGACCCAGTACTTC
many | TRBJ2-1 | TRBV12-3/TRBV12-4 | TRBD2 | CASTLLAGGNEQFF | TGTGCCAGCACCTTACTAGCGGGGGGCAATGAGCAGTTCTTC
many | TRBJ1-2 | TRBV6-1 | TRBD1 | CASSEPRQGSYTF | TGTGCCAGCAGTGAGCCTAGACAGGGGAGCTACACCTTC